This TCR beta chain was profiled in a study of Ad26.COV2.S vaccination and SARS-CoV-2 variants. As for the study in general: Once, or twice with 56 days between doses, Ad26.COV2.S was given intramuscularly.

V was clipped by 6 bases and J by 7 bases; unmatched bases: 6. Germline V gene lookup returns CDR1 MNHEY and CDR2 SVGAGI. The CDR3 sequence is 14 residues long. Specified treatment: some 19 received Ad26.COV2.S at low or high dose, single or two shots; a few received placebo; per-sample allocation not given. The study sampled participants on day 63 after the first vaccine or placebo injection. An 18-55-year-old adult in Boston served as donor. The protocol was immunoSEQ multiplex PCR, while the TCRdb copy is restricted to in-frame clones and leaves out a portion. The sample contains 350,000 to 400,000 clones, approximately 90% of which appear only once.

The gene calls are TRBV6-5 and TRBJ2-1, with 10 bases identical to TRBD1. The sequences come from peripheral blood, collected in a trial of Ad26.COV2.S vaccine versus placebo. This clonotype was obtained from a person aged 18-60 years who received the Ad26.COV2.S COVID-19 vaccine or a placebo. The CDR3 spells CASRAGTGENEQFF. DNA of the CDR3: TGTGCCAGCAGGGCCGGGACAGGGGAGAATGAGCAGTTCTTC.